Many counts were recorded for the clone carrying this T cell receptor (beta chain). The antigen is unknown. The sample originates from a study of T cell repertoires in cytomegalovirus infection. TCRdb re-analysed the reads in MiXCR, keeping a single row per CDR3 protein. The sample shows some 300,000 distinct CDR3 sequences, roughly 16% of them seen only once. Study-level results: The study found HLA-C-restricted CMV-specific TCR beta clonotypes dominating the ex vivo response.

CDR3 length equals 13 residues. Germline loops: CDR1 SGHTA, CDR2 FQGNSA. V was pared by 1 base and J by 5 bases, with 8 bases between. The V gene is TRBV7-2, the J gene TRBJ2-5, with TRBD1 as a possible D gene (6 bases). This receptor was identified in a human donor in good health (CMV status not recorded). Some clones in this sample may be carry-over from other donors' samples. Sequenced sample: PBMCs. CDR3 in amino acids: CASSLVQGETQYF. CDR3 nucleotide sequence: TGTGCCAGCAGCTTAGTCCAGGGGGAGACCCAGTACTTC.